Listed below are T cell receptor beta chains from one sample, sequenced in a study of neurological immune-mediated disorders. TCRdb called the 5' RACE reads again in MiXCR, with one record for every CDR3 protein. The table lists about 62,000 distinct CDR3 sequences, roughly 3.5% of them singletons. Sequenced sample: PBMCs. The receptors derive from a woman in her 50s with multiple sclerosis. The CDR3 runs from the conserved cysteine through the conserved F or W. D genes are given only for firm matches. The listing skips clone size in some rows; elsewhere it reads once, few, many or a size class.

abundance	v_gene	j_gene	d_gene	CDR3aa	CDR3nt
many	TRBV7-7	TRBJ2-1	TRBD2	CASSLELAGEGSEQFF	TGTGCTAGCAGCTTAGAGTTAGCGGGAGAGGGGAGTGAGCAGTTCTTC
many	TRBV7-2	TRBJ2-7	TRBD1	CASRTSGTGHYEQYF	TGTGCCAGCAGAACATCCGGGACAGGCCACTACGAGCAGTACTTC
many	TRBV3-1	TRBJ1-6	NA	CASSQQGQWNSPLHF	TGTGCCAGCAGCCAACAGGGACAATGGAACTCACCCCTCCACTTT
many	TRBV5-1	TRBJ2-7	TRBD2	CASSPAGDYTYEQYF	TGCGCCAGCAGCCCGGCGGGGGACTATACCTACGAGCAGTACTTC
many	TRBV28	TRBJ2-3	NA	CASSWFGTDTQYF	TGTGCCAGCAGTTGGTTCGGCACAGATACGCAGTATTTT
many	TRBV28	TRBJ2-7	NA	CASSLGSEQYF	TGTGCCAGCAGTCTAGGTAGCGAGCAGTACTTC
many	TRBV20-1	TRBJ2-1	NA	CSARGASSYNEQFF	TGCAGTGCTAGAGGGGCGAGCTCCTACAATGAGCAGTTCTTC
many	TRBV5-1	TRBJ1-5	TRBD1	CASSFGTDNQPQHF	TGCGCCAGCAGCTTCGGGACAGACAATCAGCCCCAGCATTTT
many	TRBV5-1	TRBJ2-7	NA	CASSLNGGGFYEQYF	TGCGCCAGCAGCTTGAATGGGGGCGGATTCTACGAGCAGTACTTC
NA	TRBV14	TRBJ1-1	NA	CASSQDLGGGTEAFF	TGTGCCAGCAGCCAAGATCTAGGGGGGGGCACTGAAGCTTTCTTT
many	TRBV7-9	TRBJ2-1	NA	CASSLGIRGNEQFF	TGTGCCAGCAGCTTAGGCATCAGGGGCAATGAGCAGTTCTTC
many	TRBV9	TRBJ1-6	TRBD1	CASSVDDREGNSPLHF	TGTGCCAGCAGCGTCGACGACAGGGAGGGTAATTCACCCCTCCACTTT
many	TRBV29-1	TRBJ1-2	NA	CSAGGGYTF	TGCAGCGCTGGGGGCGGCTACACCTTC
many	TRBV20-1	TRBJ2-1	TRBD1	CSASPGQVPENPWDEQFF	TGCAGTGCCTCCCCGGGACAGGTACCGGAGAACCCCTGGGATGAGCAGTTCTTC
many	TRBV10-3	TRBJ1-6	TRBD1	CAISPGTGIHSPLHF	TGTGCCATCAGTCCCGGGACAGGGATCCATTCACCCCTCCACTTT
many	TRBV5-5	TRBJ1-6	NA	CASSFESSYNSPLHF	TGTGCCAGCAGCTTTGAGAGCTCCTATAATTCACCCCTCCACTTT
few	TRBV28	TRBJ2-7	NA	CASSLNEQYF	TGTGCCAGCAGTTTGAACGAGCAGTACTTC
many	TRBV3-1	TRBJ1-1	NA	CASSRPNALGTEAFF	TGTGCCAGCAGCCGCCCTAATGCTTTGGGTACTGAAGCTTTCTTT
many	TRBV29-1	TRBJ2-1	TRBD1	CSVAQGALGNEQFF	TGCAGCGTTGCTCAGGGGGCGCTGGGGAATGAGCAGTTCTTC
many	TRBV6-5	TRBJ2-7	NA	CASSTSGGSGVQYF	TGTGCCAGCAGTACGAGTGGAGGTAGCGGTGTTCAGTACTTC
many	TRBV5-1	TRBJ1-1	NA	CASSPAPGGTEAFF	TGCGCCAGCAGCCCGGCCCCCGGGGGCACTGAAGCTTTCTTT
many	TRBV2	TRBJ2-3	TRBD2	CASSESSGLALMQYF	TGTGCCAGCAGTGAAAGTTCGGGACTAGCGTTAATGCAGTATTTT
many	TRBV29-1	TRBJ2-7	NA	CSVEVSWGPRDYEQYF	TGCAGCGTTGAAGTAAGCTGGGGACCGAGAGATTACGAGCAGTACTTC
many	TRBV7-2	TRBJ2-1	TRBD2	CASSQGLAANNEQFF	TGTGCCAGCAGCCAGGGACTAGCGGCCAACAATGAGCAGTTCTTC
many	TRBV9	TRBJ1-1	NA	CASSVLAGDYGTEAFF	TGTGCCAGCAGCGTACTGGCGGGGGATTATGGCACTGAAGCTTTCTTT
many	TRBV3-1	TRBJ2-5	NA	CASSQESTGETQYF	TGTGCCAGCAGCCAAGAGTCCACAGGGGAGACCCAGTACTTC
many	TRBV5-1	TRBJ2-1	NA	CASSLAMYNEQFF	TGCGCCAGCAGCTTGGCCATGTACAATGAGCAGTTCTTC
many	TRBV20-1	TRBJ2-1	NA	CSARSGRGGDEQFF	TGCAGTGCTAGAAGCGGGAGAGGGGGCGATGAGCAGTTCTTC
many	TRBV5-6	TRBJ2-6	NA	CASSPYSGSGANVLTF	TGTGCCAGCAGCCCTTATTCGGGCTCTGGGGCCAACGTCCTGACTTTC
few	TRBV5-1	TRBJ2-7	NA	CASSLEPGQDYEQYF	TGCGCCAGCAGCTTGGAACCAGGGCAAGACTACGAGCAGTACTTC
many	TRBV4-3	TRBJ2-3	TRBD1	CASSAGGPEYAQYF	TGCGCCAGCAGCGCAGGGGGCCCGGAATATGCGCAGTATTTT
many	TRBV9	TRBJ2-7	TRBD1	CASSRRGDRVYEQYF	TGTGCCAGCAGCAGACGTGGGGACAGGGTCTACGAGCAGTACTTC
many	TRBV5-1	TRBJ2-7	NA	CASSLEGRQAAYEQYF	TGCGCCAGCAGCTTGGAAGGGAGACAGGCGGCCTACGAGCAGTACTTC
many	TRBV7-2	TRBJ1-1	NA	CASSSPTVRDGAFF	TGTGCCAGCAGCTCCCCAACTGTCCGGGACGGGGCTTTCTTT
many	TRBV7-3	TRBJ2-2	NA	CASSLMDSRTGELFF	TGTGCCAGCAGCTTGATGGACTCCCGCACCGGGGAGCTGTTTTTT
many	TRBV9	TRBJ2-5	TRBD1	CASSVQGAEETQYF	TGTGCCAGCAGCGTACAGGGGGCGGAAGAGACCCAGTACTTC
many	TRBV4-3	TRBJ1-2	NA	CASSQETVGHGYTF	TGCGCCAGCAGCCAAGAGACGGTAGGGCATGGCTACACCTTC
many	TRBV11-3	TRBJ2-7	NA	CASSLGWDSYEQYF	TGTGCCAGCAGCTTAGGTTGGGACTCCTACGAGCAGTACTTC
few	TRBV7-3	TRBJ1-2	NA	CASSLTANYGYTF	TGTGCCAGCAGCTTGACAGCTAACTATGGCTACACCTTC
NA	TRBV20-1	TRBJ1-5	NA	CSAKQGRSQHF	TGCAGTGCTAAACAGGGAAGGTCCCAGCATTTT
many	TRBV29-1	TRBJ2-7	TRBD2	CSVPGGGTPYEQYF	TGCAGCGTCCCAGGCGGGGGAACCCCTTACGAGCAGTACTTC
many	TRBV9	TRBJ2-1	TRBD1	CASSAGIVKDRGYNEQFF	TGTGCCAGCAGCGCGGGCATCGTGAAGGACAGGGGTTACAATGAGCAGTTCTTC
many	TRBV3-1	TRBJ1-2	NA	CASSQGRTDYGYTF	TGTGCCAGCAGCCAAGGGAGGACAGACTATGGCTACACCTTC
many	TRBV4-3	TRBJ2-6	NA	CASSQERSQSGANVLTF	TGCGCCAGCAGCCAAGAACGGTCGCAATCTGGGGCCAACGTCCTGACTTTC
many	TRBV7-3	TRBJ2-3	TRBD2	CASSLGTSGTDTQYF	TGTGCCAGCAGCTTAGGGACTAGCGGCACAGATACGCAGTATTTT
few	TRBV5-1	TRBJ2-2	NA	CASSLGPSFTGELFF	TGCGCCAGCAGCTTGGGACCCTCTTTCACCGGGGAGCTGTTTTTT
many	TRBV28	TRBJ2-6	NA	CASSLGPTILTF	TGTGCCAGCAGTTTGGGGCCCACCATCCTGACTTTC
many	TRBV20-1	TRBJ2-7	TRBD2	CSASIAGERYEQYF	TGCAGTGCTAGCATAGCGGGAGAGCGGTACGAGCAGTACTTC
few	TRBV6-2/TRBV6-3	TRBJ2-7	TRBD2	CASSYMGLAGVEQYF	TGTGCCAGCAGTTACATGGGGCTAGCGGGAGTTGAGCAGTACTTC
many	TRBV24-1	TRBJ2-2	NA	CATSGRTDTGELFF	TGTGCCACCAGTGGACGGACAGACACCGGGGAGCTGTTTTTT
many	TRBV20-1	TRBJ1-2	NA	CSAREEGGYGYTF	TGCAGTGCTAGAGAGGAGGGGGGCTATGGCTACACCTTC
many	TRBV12-3/TRBV12-4	TRBJ1-1	NA	CAYGGAGATEAFF	TGTGCCTACGGTGGAGCGGGGGCCACTGAAGCTTTCTTT
NA	TRBV6-5	TRBJ2-2	NA	CASSYRGGANANTGELFF	TGTGCCAGCAGTTACCGAGGGGGGGCAAATGCGAACACCGGGGAGCTGTTTTTT
NA	TRBV7-2	TRBJ2-7	NA	CASSPRRSSYEQYF	TGTGCCAGCAGCCCCCGAAGGAGCTCCTACGAGCAGTACTTC
many	TRBV5-1	TRBJ2-3	TRBD1	CASSRGQGGWSTDTQYF	TGCGCCAGCAGCCGGGGACAGGGGGGTTGGAGCACAGATACGCAGTATTTT